This T cell receptor (beta chain) appears in the sequencing data of a study of blood T cell repertoires in COVID-19. Study information: Whether acute or convalescent, the COVID-19 samples came from the United States, Italy and Spain. From T cells, B-cell-depleted T cells, or PBMCs came the material, which was cDNA or gDNA.

With V trimmed by 0 bases and J by 5 bases, 4 bases remained unmatched. The CDR3 runs 16 residues. Germline lookup yields CDR1 MNHNY and CDR2 SVGAGI (reference sequence). TCRdb's copy holds only in-frame clones and misses some; the assay was immunoSEQ multiplex PCR. The profile shows hundreds of thousands of clones, 70% to 90% of them singletons. Clinical history as reported by participants underpinned cohort assignment. The receptor was derived from a woman aged 55-70 years in a cohort exposed to, infected with or recovered from COVID-19 (not recorded which). The J gene is TRBJ2-3, the V gene TRBV6-6; 11 bases fit TRBD2. Sequenced: PBMCs or T cells enriched from blood (not recorded which). Written as DNA, the CDR3 is TGTGCCAGCAGTTACTCTATAGCGGGAGGGAAAGATACGCAGTATTTT. As protein: CASSYSIAGGKDTQYF.